The rows below give T cell receptor beta chains drawn from one sample of a study of cytomegalovirus exposure and HLA in healthy donors. Profiling relied on immunoSEQ multiplex PCR, and the TCRdb table lists in-frame clones only, not all of them. Of roughly 100,000 clones in the sample, roughly 70% were seen once. Sequencing input: PBMCs. Receptors originate from a man in his forties in good health and CMV-seronegative. The CDR3 runs from the conserved cysteine through the conserved F or W. D genes are given only for firm matches. Rows give clone size only sometimes, using once, few, many, or a class for an expanded clone.

V gene: TRBV14
D gene: .
clone size: .
J gene: TRBJ1-1
CDR3 DNA: TGTGCCAGCAGCCAACTAGGGAACACTGAAGCTTTCTTT
CDR3 protein: CASSQLGNTEAFF

V gene: TRBV6-5
D gene: .
clone size: .
J gene: TRBJ1-2
CDR3 DNA: TGTGCCAGCAGTTACTCTGCACTTCCACCGTCACATGGCTACACCTTC
CDR3 protein: CASSYSALPPSHGYTF

V gene: TRBV5-4
D gene: .
clone size: .
J gene: TRBJ2-7
CDR3 DNA: TGTGCCAGCAGCTCATCCTACGAGCAGTACTTC
CDR3 protein: CASSSSYEQYF

V gene: TRBV7-9
D gene: TRBD2
clone size: .
J gene: TRBJ2-5
CDR3 DNA: TGTGCCAGCAGCTTAATTAGCGGGGAAGAGACCCAGTACTTC
CDR3 protein: CASSLISGEETQYF

V gene: TRBV6-5
D gene: .
clone size: .
J gene: TRBJ1-1
CDR3 DNA: TGTGCCAGCAGTTACGAGGGACTGGGGAACACTGAAGCTTTCTTT
CDR3 protein: CASSYEGLGNTEAFF

V gene: TRBV28
D gene: .
clone size: .
J gene: TRBJ2-5
CDR3 DNA: TGTGCCAGCAGTTTCCGGGGAGAGACCCAGTACTTC
CDR3 protein: CASSFRGETQYF

V gene: TRBV7-2
D gene: .
clone size: few
J gene: TRBJ2-5
CDR3 DNA: TGTGCCAGCAGCGATCCCGGGGGAGGGGGACTCCAAGAGACCCAGTACTTC
CDR3 protein: CASSDPGGGGLQETQYF

V gene: TRBV27
D gene: .
clone size: .
J gene: TRBJ1-4
CDR3 DNA: TGTGCCAGCAGTTTATGGGGCCCTAACGAGAGGATAGACGAAAAACTGTTTTTT
CDR3 protein: CASSLWGPNERIDEKLFF

V gene: TRBV6-5
D gene: TRBD2
clone size: .
J gene: TRBJ2-1
CDR3 DNA: TGTGCCAGCAGTTACGTTAGCGGGAGGGCCGGGCAGTTCTTC
CDR3 protein: CASSYVSGRAGQFF

V gene: TRBV5-1
D gene: .
clone size: .
J gene: TRBJ1-5
CDR3 DNA: TGCGCCAGCAGTCCAGGGGTAATGGACAATCAGCCCCAGCATTTT
CDR3 protein: CASSPGVMDNQPQHF

V gene: TRBV28
D gene: TRBD2
clone size: .
J gene: TRBJ2-2
CDR3 DNA: TGTGCCAGCAGTTTCCCAGCGGGGGAAACCGGGGAGCTGTTTTTT
CDR3 protein: CASSFPAGETGELFF

V gene: TRBV18
D gene: TRBD1
clone size: .
J gene: TRBJ1-1
CDR3 DNA: TGTGCCAGCTCGAGGACAGGGGGCACTGAAGCTTTCTTT
CDR3 protein: CASSRTGGTEAFF

V gene: TRBV7-9
D gene: .
clone size: .
J gene: TRBJ2-1
CDR3 DNA: TGTGCCAGCAGCTTATGGAGGGTGCGAGGCGGAAGGGAGTTCAATGAGCAGTTCTTC
CDR3 protein: CASSLWRVRGGREFNEQFF

V gene: TRBV18
D gene: TRBD1
clone size: .
J gene: TRBJ1-5
CDR3 DNA: TGTGCCAGCTCACCAGACAGGGATCAGCCCCAGCATTTT
CDR3 protein: CASSPDRDQPQHF

V gene: TRBV5-4
D gene: TRBD1
clone size: .
J gene: TRBJ2-7
CDR3 DNA: TGTGCCAGCAGCCCCCGACAGGGGCTCTTCTACGAGCAGTACTTC
CDR3 protein: CASSPRQGLFYEQYF

V gene: TRBV18
D gene: .
clone size: .
J gene: TRBJ1-3
CDR3 DNA: TGTGCCAGCTCAAACGGCAGGCCGAACTCTGGAAACACCATATATTTT
CDR3 protein: CASSNGRPNSGNTIYF

V gene: TRBV7-9
D gene: .
clone size: .
J gene: TRBJ2-1
CDR3 DNA: TGTGCCAGCAGCTTAGTTGACGGGGATGAGCAGTTCTTC
CDR3 protein: CASSLVDGDEQFF

V gene: TRBV29-1
D gene: .
clone size: .
J gene: TRBJ2-7
CDR3 DNA: TGCAGCGTCGCCTACAGGGTACACGAGCAGTACTTC
CDR3 protein: CSVAYRVHEQYF

V gene: TRBV5-1
D gene: TRBD2
clone size: .
J gene: TRBJ2-1
CDR3 DNA: TGCGCCAGCAGCCCTCGGACTAGCGGGAGCCCCTACAATGAGCAGTTCTTC
CDR3 protein: CASSPRTSGSPYNEQFF

V gene: TRBV7-9
D gene: .
clone size: .
J gene: TRBJ2-7
CDR3 DNA: TGTGCCAGCAGCTTAACGGACCAGGGGAGCTCCTACGAGCAGTACTTC
CDR3 protein: CASSLTDQGSSYEQYF

V gene: TRBV25-1
D gene: .
clone size: .
J gene: TRBJ1-3
CDR3 DNA: TGTGCCAGCAGTGGACAGAGCTCTGGAAACACCATATATTTT
CDR3 protein: CASSGQSSGNTIYF

V gene: TRBV11-3
D gene: TRBD2
clone size: .
J gene: TRBJ2-3
CDR3 DNA: TGTGCCAGCAGTAATCCTAGCGGGGGGAAGTCAGATACGCAGTATTTT
CDR3 protein: CASSNPSGGKSDTQYF

V gene: TRBV30
D gene: TRBD1
clone size: .
J gene: TRBJ2-7
CDR3 DNA: TGTGCCTGGAGCCGGGACAGGGGCCGAGACGAGCAGTACTTC
CDR3 protein: CAWSRDRGRDEQYF

V gene: TRBV7-9
D gene: TRBD1
clone size: .
J gene: TRBJ2-2
CDR3 DNA: TGTGCCAGCAGCTTAGCCTGGACAGGGGGCACCGGGGAGCTGTTTTTT
CDR3 protein: CASSLAWTGGTGELFF

V gene: TRBV30
D gene: .
clone size: few
J gene: TRBJ2-6
CDR3 DNA: TGTGCCTGGAGTGCAGGGTCTGGGGCCAACGTCCTGACTTTC
CDR3 protein: CAWSAGSGANVLTF

V gene: TRBV5-4
D gene: .
clone size: .
J gene: TRBJ1-2
CDR3 DNA: TGTGCCAGCACGTTTGGGGGGGAACACTATGGCTACACCTTC
CDR3 protein: CASTFGGEHYGYTF

V gene: TRBV27
D gene: TRBD1
clone size: .
J gene: TRBJ1-5
CDR3 DNA: TGTGCCAGCAGTGACAGGGGGCTGAATCAGCCCCAGCATTTT
CDR3 protein: CASSDRGLNQPQHF

V gene: TRBV6-4
D gene: .
clone size: .
J gene: TRBJ2-1
CDR3 DNA: TGTGCCAGCAGTTGGGACACGGGTTCGGCCTACAATGAGCAGTTCTTC
CDR3 protein: CASSWDTGSAYNEQFF

V gene: TRBV9
D gene: TRBD1
clone size: .
J gene: TRBJ2-7
CDR3 DNA: TGTGCCAGCAGCACCGGACAGGGATTTGGCGAGCAGTACTTC
CDR3 protein: CASSTGQGFGEQYF

V gene: TRBV29-1
D gene: TRBD2
clone size: .
J gene: TRBJ2-1
CDR3 DNA: TGCAGCGTCCCCCTGGGGGTAGCGGGAGGGTTCCTGGGGTTCTTC
CDR3 protein: CSVPLGVAGGFLGFF

V gene: TRBV5-1
D gene: TRBD1
clone size: once
J gene: TRBJ2-7
CDR3 DNA: TGCGCCAGCACCCCCCGGGGGACAGGGTCCAACGAGCAGTACTTC
CDR3 protein: CASTPRGTGSNEQYF

V gene: TRBV15
D gene: TRBD1
clone size: .
J gene: TRBJ1-2
CDR3 DNA: TGTGCCACCAGCAGAAGACAGGGGATCCGTGGCTACACCTTC
CDR3 protein: CATSRRQGIRGYTF

V gene: TRBV19
D gene: TRBD1
clone size: .
J gene: TRBJ1-2
CDR3 DNA: TGTGCCAGCCTCCCGGGGACAGGGGGCAGAGGCTACACCTTC
CDR3 protein: CASLPGTGGRGYTF

V gene: TRBV4-3
D gene: TRBD1
clone size: .
J gene: TRBJ2-7
CDR3 DNA: TGCGCCAGCAGCCCAACCGGGACAGGGGGTACCGAGCAGTACTTC
CDR3 protein: CASSPTGTGGTEQYF

V gene: TRBV19
D gene: TRBD1
clone size: .
J gene: TRBJ2-7
CDR3 DNA: TGTGCCAGTAGCCCAGGGGGCGGGTACGAGCAGTACTTC
CDR3 protein: CASSPGGGYEQYF

V gene: TRBV2
D gene: .
clone size: once
J gene: TRBJ2-7
CDR3 DNA: TGTGCCAGCCTCAGGGGTTACGAGCAGTACTTC
CDR3 protein: CASLRGYEQYF

V gene: TRBV29-1
D gene: .
clone size: .
J gene: TRBJ2-7
CDR3 DNA: TGCAGCGTTGCTACCACTTACTACGAGCAGTACTTC
CDR3 protein: CSVATTYYEQYF

V gene: TRBV7-9
D gene: TRBD2
clone size: .
J gene: TRBJ2-5
CDR3 DNA: TGTGCCAGCAGCTTAGCAGCGGGAGGACAAGAGACCCAGTACTTC
CDR3 protein: CASSLAAGGQETQYF

V gene: TRBV27
D gene: .
clone size: .
J gene: TRBJ2-7
CDR3 DNA: TGTGCCAGCAGTTTATCAATAGGGGGTTACGAGCAGTACTTC
CDR3 protein: CASSLSIGGYEQYF

V gene: TRBV6-5
D gene: .
clone size: .
J gene: TRBJ1-1
CDR3 DNA: TGTGCCAGCAACCCCGGGGGGAGCGCTGAAGCTTTCTTT
CDR3 protein: CASNPGGSAEAFF

V gene: TRBV5-1
D gene: .
clone size: .
J gene: TRBJ1-1
CDR3 DNA: TGCGCCAGCAGCGCCTACAGGGAATCGAGTGAAGCTTTCTTT
CDR3 protein: CASSAYRESSEAFF

V gene: TRBV4-3
D gene: .
clone size: .
J gene: TRBJ1-4
CDR3 DNA: TGCGCCAGCAGCCAAGATTATAATGAAAAACTGTTTTTT
CDR3 protein: CASSQDYNEKLFF

V gene: TRBV4-2
D gene: TRBD1
clone size: .
J gene: TRBJ2-7
CDR3 DNA: TGTGCCAGCAGCCAAGGACTTAAGATGTGGACAGGGGGGGTGGACGAGCAGTACTTC
CDR3 protein: CASSQGLKMWTGGVDEQYF

V gene: TRBV28
D gene: TRBD2
clone size: .
J gene: TRBJ2-1
CDR3 DNA: TGTGCCAGCAGCCTCGGGGGGACCTACAATGAGCAGTTCTTC
CDR3 protein: CASSLGGTYNEQFF

V gene: TRBV4-1
D gene: .
clone size: once
J gene: TRBJ2-3
CDR3 DNA: TGCGCCAGCAGCCAAGAGACTAGCACAGATACGCAGTATTTT
CDR3 protein: CASSQETSTDTQYF

V gene: TRBV5-1
D gene: TRBD1
clone size: .
J gene: TRBJ2-7
CDR3 DNA: TGCGCCAGCCGGGCCCTACCGGGACAGGGTTACGAGCAGTACTTC
CDR3 protein: CASRALPGQGYEQYF

V gene: TRBV19
D gene: TRBD1
clone size: once
J gene: TRBJ2-7
CDR3 DNA: TGTGCCACCGTCGGACAGGGTAACGAGCAGTACTTC
CDR3 protein: CATVGQGNEQYF

V gene: TRBV5-4
D gene: .
clone size: .
J gene: TRBJ1-4
CDR3 DNA: TGTGCCAGCAGTGGGGCGGGGGGCAGGGTCAAAGAAAAACTGTTTTTT
CDR3 protein: CASSGAGGRVKEKLFF

V gene: TRBV2
D gene: TRBD1
clone size: .
J gene: TRBJ1-6
CDR3 DNA: TGTGCCAGCAGTGACCCCCGGGACAGGGAAAAATCACCCCTCCACTTT
CDR3 protein: CASSDPRDREKSPLHF

V gene: TRBV11-2
D gene: .
clone size: .
J gene: TRBJ2-1
CDR3 DNA: TGTGCCAGCAGCTTAGCAATTCGGCGGCCCTTCCCGGAGTTCTTC
CDR3 protein: CASSLAIRRPFPEFF

V gene: TRBV19
D gene: TRBD2
clone size: once
J gene: TRBJ2-5
CDR3 DNA: TGTGCCATCTCCTCCCGGGCGGGGGGGCCATTAGAGACCCAGTACTTC
CDR3 protein: CAISSRAGGPLETQYF

V gene: TRBV10-1
D gene: .
clone size: .
J gene: TRBJ2-1
CDR3 DNA: TGCGCCAGCAGTGAGTCGAAGAGCGGGCTATACTACAATGAGCAGTTCTTC
CDR3 protein: CASSESKSGLYYNEQFF

V gene: TRBV19
D gene: .
clone size: .
J gene: TRBJ2-3
CDR3 DNA: TGTGCCAGTAGTATTTCGCAGGTCGGTGATACGCAGTATTTT
CDR3 protein: CASSISQVGDTQYF